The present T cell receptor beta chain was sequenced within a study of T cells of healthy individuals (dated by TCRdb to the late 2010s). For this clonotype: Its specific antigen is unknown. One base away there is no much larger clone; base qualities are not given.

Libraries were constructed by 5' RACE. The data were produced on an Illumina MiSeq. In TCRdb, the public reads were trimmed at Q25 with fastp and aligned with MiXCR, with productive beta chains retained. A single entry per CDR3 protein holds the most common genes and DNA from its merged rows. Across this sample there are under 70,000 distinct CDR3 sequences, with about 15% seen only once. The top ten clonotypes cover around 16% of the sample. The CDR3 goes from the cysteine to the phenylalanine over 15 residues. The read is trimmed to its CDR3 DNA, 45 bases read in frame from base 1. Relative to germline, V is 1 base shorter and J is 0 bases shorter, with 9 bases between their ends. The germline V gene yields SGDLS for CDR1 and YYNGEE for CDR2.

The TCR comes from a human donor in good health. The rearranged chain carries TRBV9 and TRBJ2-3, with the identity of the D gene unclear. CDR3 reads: CASSVLSSSTDTQYF. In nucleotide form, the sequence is TGTGCCAGCAGCGTATTGAGTTCTAGCACAGATACGCAGTATTTT.